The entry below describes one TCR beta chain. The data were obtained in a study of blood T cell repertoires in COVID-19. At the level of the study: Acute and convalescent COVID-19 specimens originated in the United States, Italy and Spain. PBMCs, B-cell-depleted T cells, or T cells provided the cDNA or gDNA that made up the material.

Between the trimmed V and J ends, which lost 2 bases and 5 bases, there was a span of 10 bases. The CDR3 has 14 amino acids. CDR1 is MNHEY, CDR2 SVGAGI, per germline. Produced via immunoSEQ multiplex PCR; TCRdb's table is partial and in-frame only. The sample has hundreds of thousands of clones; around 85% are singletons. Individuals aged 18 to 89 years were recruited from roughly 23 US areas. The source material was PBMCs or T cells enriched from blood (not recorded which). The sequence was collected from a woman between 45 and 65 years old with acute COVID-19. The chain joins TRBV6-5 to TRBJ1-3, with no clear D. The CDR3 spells CASSYLGGRNTIYF. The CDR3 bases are TGTGCCAGCAGTTACCTTGGCGGCAGAAACACCATATATTTT.